The T cell receptor (beta chain) described here comes from a study of T cells in localized non-small cell lung cancer. Germline V CDR1 and CDR2: LNHDA, SQIVND (reference sequence). This CDR3 region has 14 residues. Unmatched junction bases numbered 5, after V lost 5 bases and J lost 4 bases. Points on this clone: Its antigen is as yet unknown.

Here immunoSEQ multiplex PCR was the method, and the copy in TCRdb shows in-frame clones only, minus some. The repertoire consists of 50,000 to 65,000 clones, with 81% occurring once and the leading ten covering less than 5.5%. Study conclusions and caveats: Highest T cell clonality was seen in uninvolved adjacent lung, surpassing that measured in tumor.

This receptor was taken from a man aged 40-75 years with stage II lung adenocarcinoma. This sequence joins TRBV19 and TRBJ2-7; TRBD2 agrees at 10 bases. The sample here was PBMCs, taken before any cancer treatment. In nucleotides, the CDR3 is TGTGCCAGTAGTCTCTTAGCGGGAGGATACGAGCAGTACTTC. Protein: CASSLLAGGYEQYF.